The T cell receptor beta chain described here comes from a study of blood T cell repertoires in COVID-19. The cohort comprised adults aged about 18 to 100 years residing in approximately 25 US areas. The V end was cut by 10 bases, the J end by 3 bases, with 24 bases between. The CDR3 covers 16 residues. Germline V CDR1 and CDR2: MNHNY, SVGAGI (reference sequence). Sequencing used immunoSEQ multiplex PCR; TCRdb keeps in-frame clones, though not all of them. The data contain around 300,000 clones, 88% of them singletons. The sample comprised PBMCs or T cells enriched from blood (not recorded which). This chain links TRBV6-6 with TRBJ1-1, with TRBD1 as a possible D gene (6 bases). This TCR derives from a woman between 50 and 59 years old who had recovered from COVID-19. This CDR3 reads CATREGGAESYTEAFF. The CDR3 coding sequence is TGTGCCACCCGGGAGGGGGGCGCGGAATCGTACACTGAAGCTTTCTTT.